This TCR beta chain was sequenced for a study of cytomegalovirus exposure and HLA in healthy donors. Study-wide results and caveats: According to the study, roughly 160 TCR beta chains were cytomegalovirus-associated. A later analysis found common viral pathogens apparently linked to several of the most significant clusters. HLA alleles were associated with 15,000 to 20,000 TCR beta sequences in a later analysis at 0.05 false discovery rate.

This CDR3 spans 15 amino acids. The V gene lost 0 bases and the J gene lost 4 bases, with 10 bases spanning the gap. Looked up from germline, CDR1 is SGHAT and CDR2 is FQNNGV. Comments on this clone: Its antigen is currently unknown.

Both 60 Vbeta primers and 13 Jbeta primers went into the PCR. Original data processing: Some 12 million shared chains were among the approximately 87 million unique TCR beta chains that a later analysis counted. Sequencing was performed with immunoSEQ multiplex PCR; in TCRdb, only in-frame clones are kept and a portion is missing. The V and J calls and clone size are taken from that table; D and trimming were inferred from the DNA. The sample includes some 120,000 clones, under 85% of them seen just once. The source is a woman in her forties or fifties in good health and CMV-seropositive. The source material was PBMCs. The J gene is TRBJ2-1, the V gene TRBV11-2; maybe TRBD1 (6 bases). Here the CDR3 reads CASSLDWDTYNEQFF. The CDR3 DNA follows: TGTGCCAGCAGCTTAGATTGGGACACTTACAATGAGCAGTTCTTC. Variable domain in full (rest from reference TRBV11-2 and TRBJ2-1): EAGVAQSPRYKIIEKRQSVAFWCNPISGHATLYWYQQILGQGPKLLIQFQNNGVVDDSQLPKDRFSAERLKGVDSTLKIQPAKLEDSAVYLCASSLDWDTYNEQFFGPGTRLTVL.